Sequencing of this TCR beta chain was carried out in a study of shared clonotypes between healthy human individuals. For the study at large: Contributing individuals were a couple of females and a few males aged 18 to 49. Study findings and constraints: Shared clonotypes across all four donors exceeded non-shared ones in generation probability.

Measured with immunoSEQ multiplex PCR; TCRdb has only the in-frame clones, and not every one. The sample shows roughly 1.4 million clones, about 98.5% of them seen only once. Details on this clone: What it binds is not known.

CD4+ cells underwent separation, giving CD45RA+ naive and CD45RA-negative memory subsets. The source is a man aged 25 to 40 in good health. Sequenced sample: naive CD4+ T cells sorted from blood. Described subset: CD45RA+ positively selected.

Here the CDR3 reads CASSKWEHTDTQYF. The CDR3 DNA reads TGTGCCAGTAGCAAGTGGGAGCATACAGATACGCAGTATTTT. V is TRBV19 and J is TRBJ2-3, with a possible D match to TRBD2 (5 bases). The germline V and J ends were trimmed by 6 bases and 3 bases, with 13 bases remaining between them. CDR3 size: 14 residues. Germline loops: CDR1 LNHDA, CDR2 SQIVND (reference sequence).